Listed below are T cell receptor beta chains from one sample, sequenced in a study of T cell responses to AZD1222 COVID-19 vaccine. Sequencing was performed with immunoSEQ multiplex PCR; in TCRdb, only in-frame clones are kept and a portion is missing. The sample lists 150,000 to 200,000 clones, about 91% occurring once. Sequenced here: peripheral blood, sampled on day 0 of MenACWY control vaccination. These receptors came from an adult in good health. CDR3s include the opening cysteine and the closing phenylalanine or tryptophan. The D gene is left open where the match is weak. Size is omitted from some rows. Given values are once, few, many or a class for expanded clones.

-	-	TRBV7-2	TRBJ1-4	CASSSQPLTNEKLFF	TGTGCCAGCAGCTCTCAACCTTTAACTAATGAAAAACTGTTTTTT
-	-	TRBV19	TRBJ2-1	CATSRGSYNEQFF	TGTGCCACTTCAAGGGGGTCCTACAATGAGCAGTTCTTC
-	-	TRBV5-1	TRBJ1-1	CASSLEGGDTEAFF	TGCGCCAGCAGCTTGGAGGGAGGGGACACTGAAGCTTTCTTT
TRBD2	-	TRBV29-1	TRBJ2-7	CSVGFRGWLAGNSWTYEQYF	TGCAGCGTTGGCTTTAGGGGGTGGCTAGCGGGTAACTCGTGGACCTACGAGCAGTACTTC
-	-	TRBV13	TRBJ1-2	CASSGRGSGVNYGYTF	TGTGCCAGCAGCGGAAGAGGCTCAGGAGTTAACTATGGCTACACCTTC
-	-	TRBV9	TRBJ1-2	CASSTTGTAYGYTF	TGTGCCAGCAGCACTACCGGGACTGCGTATGGCTACACCTTC
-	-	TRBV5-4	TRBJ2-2	CASSLDPYTGELFF	TGTGCCAGCAGTCTCGACCCGTACACCGGGGAGCTGTTTTTT
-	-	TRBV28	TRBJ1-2	CASSFFMGGFFYGYTF	TGTGCCAGCAGTTTTTTCATGGGAGGCTTCTTTTATGGCTACACCTTC
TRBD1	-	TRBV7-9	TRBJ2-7	CASSGTGVYEQYF	TGTGCCAGCAGCGGAACAGGGGTCTACGAGCAGTACTTC
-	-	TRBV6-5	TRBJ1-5	CASTYGVNQPQHF	TGTGCCAGCACTTATGGAGTCAATCAGCCCCAGCATTTT
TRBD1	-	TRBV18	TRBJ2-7	CASSRRQGEAYEQYF	TGTGCCAGCTCGCGGCGACAGGGGGAGGCTTACGAGCAGTACTTC
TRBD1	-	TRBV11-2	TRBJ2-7	CASSPYGQGNSYEQYF	TGTGCCAGCAGCCCCTACGGACAGGGTAACTCCTACGAGCAGTACTTC
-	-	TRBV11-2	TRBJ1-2	CASSLVPEGHYTF	TGTGCCAGCAGCTTAGTACCGGAGGGGCACTACACCTTC
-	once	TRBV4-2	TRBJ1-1	CASSQIIDRTINTEVFF	TGTGCCAGCAGCCAGATTATCGACAGAACAATCAACACTGAAGTTTTCTTT
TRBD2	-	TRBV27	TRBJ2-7	CASSSGLAGSIGEQYF	TGTGCCAGCAGTTCGGGACTAGCGGGAAGTATAGGCGAGCAGTACTTC
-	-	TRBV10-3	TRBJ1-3	CAISDRDTIYF	TGTGCCATCAGCGACCGAGACACCATATATTTT
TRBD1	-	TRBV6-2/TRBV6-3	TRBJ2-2	CASSPPGQYTGELFF	TGTGCCAGCAGTCCGCCGGGACAGTACACCGGGGAGCTGTTTTTT
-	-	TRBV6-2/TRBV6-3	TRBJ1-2	CASSTVGYGYTF	TGTGCCAGCAGTACAGTTGGCTATGGCTACACCTTC
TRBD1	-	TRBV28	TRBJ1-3	CASSTGQGRTIYF	TGTGCCAGCAGTACTGGACAGGGAAGAACCATATATTTT
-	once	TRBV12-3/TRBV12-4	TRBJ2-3	CASSPKTDTQYF	TGTGCCAGCAGCCCAAAAACAGATACGCAGTATTTT
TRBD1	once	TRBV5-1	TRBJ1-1	CASSVSTGGTEAFF	TGCGCCAGCAGCGTTTCTACAGGGGGCACTGAAGCTTTCTTT
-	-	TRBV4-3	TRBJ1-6	CASSQEAAADSPLHF	TGCGCCAGCAGCCAAGAGGCGGCAGCTGATTCACCCCTCCACTTT
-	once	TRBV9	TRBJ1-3	CASSVHGASGNTIYF	TGTGCCAGCAGCGTCCATGGGGCGTCAGGAAACACCATATATTTT
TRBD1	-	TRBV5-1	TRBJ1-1	CASSPGGEVEAFF	TGCGCCAGCAGCCCAGGGGGCGAGGTTGAAGCTTTCTTT
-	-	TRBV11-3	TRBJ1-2	CASSPTRENYGYTF	TGTGCCAGTTCCCCGACTCGGGAGAACTATGGCTACACCTTC
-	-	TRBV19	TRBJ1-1	CASSFFRELGATEAFF	TGTGCCAGTAGTTTCTTCCGGGAGTTGGGGGCCACTGAAGCTTTCTTT
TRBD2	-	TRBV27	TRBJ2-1	CASSGLAEYNEQFF	TGTGCCAGCAGCGGACTAGCGGAATACAATGAGCAGTTCTTC
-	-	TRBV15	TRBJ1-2	CATSIGQNYGYTF	TGTGCCACCAGCATTGGGCAAAACTATGGCTACACCTTC
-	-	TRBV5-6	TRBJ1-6	CASSSMRDSPLHF	TGTGCCAGCAGCTCCATGCGGGATTCACCCCTCCACTTT
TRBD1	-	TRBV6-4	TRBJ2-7	CASSRGRGNEQYF	TGTGCCAGCAGTCGAGGCAGGGGGAACGAGCAGTACTTC
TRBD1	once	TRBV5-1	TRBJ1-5	CASSLGSGGNQPQHF	TGCGCCAGCAGCTTGGGTTCAGGGGGGAATCAGCCCCAGCATTTT
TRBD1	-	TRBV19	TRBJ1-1	CASSQGQGAWNTEAFF	TGTGCCAGTAGCCAAGGACAGGGGGCTTGGAACACTGAAGCTTTCTTT
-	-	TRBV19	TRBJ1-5	CASTIGNQPQHF	TGTGCCAGTACCATCGGAAATCAGCCCCAGCATTTT
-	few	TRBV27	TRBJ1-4	CASSQWGGRGLFF	TGTGCCAGCAGTCAATGGGGAGGAAGGGGACTGTTTTTT
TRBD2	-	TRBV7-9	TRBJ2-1	CASSREGSGASNEQFF	TGTGCCAGCAGCCGGGAGGGTAGCGGGGCTTCCAATGAGCAGTTCTTC
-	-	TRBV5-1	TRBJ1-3	CASSPVVSGNTIYF	TGCGCCAGCAGCCCGGTCGTCTCTGGAAACACCATATATTTT
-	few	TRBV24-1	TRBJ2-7	CATSVCLGPYEQYF	TGTGCCACCAGTGTATGCCTAGGGCCCTACGAGCAGTACTTC
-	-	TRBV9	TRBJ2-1	CASSVGAAGNSYNEQFF	TGTGCCAGCAGCGTAGGTGCCGCGGGGAACTCCTACAATGAGCAGTTCTTC
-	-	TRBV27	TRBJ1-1	CASSTIRGRATEAFF	TGTGCCAGCAGTACAATCAGAGGGAGAGCCACTGAAGCTTTCTTT
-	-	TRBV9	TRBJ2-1	CASSSNRAPAFF	TGTGCCAGCAGCTCCAACCGGGCTCCGGCGTTCTTC
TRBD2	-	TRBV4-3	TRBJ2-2	CASSQDLLTSGRIDTGELFF	TGCGCCAGCAGCCAAGACCTCCTGACTAGCGGGAGAATAGACACCGGGGAGCTGTTTTTT
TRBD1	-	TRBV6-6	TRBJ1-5	CASSYSDRDNQPQHF	TGTGCCAGCAGTTACTCAGACAGGGATAATCAGCCCCAGCATTTT
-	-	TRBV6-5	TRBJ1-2	CASSYSGDGGYGYTF	TGTGCCAGCAGTTACTCAGGCGATGGAGGGTATGGCTACACCTTC
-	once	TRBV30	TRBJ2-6	CAWSWVGTGANVLTF	TGTGCCTGGAGTTGGGTAGGAACTGGGGCCAACGTCCTGACTTTC
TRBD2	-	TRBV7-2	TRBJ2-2	CAGGLAGGRNTGELFF	TGTGCCGGGGGACTAGCGGGAGGGCGGAACACCGGGGAGCTGTTTTTT
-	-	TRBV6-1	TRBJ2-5	CASSEAQGSVATQYF	TGTGCCAGCAGTGAAGCGCAGGGGTCTGTGGCGACCCAGTACTTC
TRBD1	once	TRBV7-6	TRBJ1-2	CASSQGQGGGYTF	TGTGCCAGCAGCCAGGGACAGGGGGGTGGCTACACCTTC
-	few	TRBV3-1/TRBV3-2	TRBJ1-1	CASSRPGGGGTEAFF	TGTGCCAGCAGCCGCCCGGGGGGAGGGGGCACTGAAGCTTTCTTT
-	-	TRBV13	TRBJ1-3	CASSLPGGPGNTIYF	TGTGCCAGCAGCCTCCCCGGGGGCCCTGGAAACACCATATATTTT
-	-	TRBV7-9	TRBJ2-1	CASSSQANEQFF	TGTGCCAGCAGCTCGCAGGCGAATGAGCAGTTCTTC
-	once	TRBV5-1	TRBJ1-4	CASSLGSWGTNEKLFF	TGCGCCAGCAGCCTGGGGTCGTGGGGGACTAATGAAAAACTGTTTTTT
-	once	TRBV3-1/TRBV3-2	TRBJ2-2	CASSHGGLATGELFF	TGTGCCAGCAGCCATGGCGGGCTGGCCACCGGGGAGCTGTTTTTT
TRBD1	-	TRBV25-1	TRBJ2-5	CASSRQGVMETQYF	TGTGCCAGCAGCAGACAGGGGGTTATGGAGACCCAGTACTTC
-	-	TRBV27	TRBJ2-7	CASRRHLSYEQYF	TGTGCCAGCCGACGACACCTCTCCTACGAGCAGTACTTC